This TCR beta chain comes out of a study of blood T cell repertoires in COVID-19. About the study: Spain, Italy and the United States supplied samples that represented acute and convalescent COVID-19. Sample material is recorded as cDNA or gDNA derived from T cells, B-cell-depleted T cells, or PBMCs.

In the study's own analysis: Amplified reference gene primers provided the basis for estimating nucleated cell counts. Using immunoSEQ multiplex PCR, the repertoire was profiled, and TCRdb retains in-frame clones only, with some absent. V and J calls and clone size are copied from that table; D and trimming were computed from the DNA. This sample has 150,000 or so clones, with 70% to 90% found just once. Per the germline V gene, CDR1 is MDHEN and CDR2 is SYDVKM. The CDR3 runs 16 residues. V lost 9 bases and J 4 bases, leaving 24 bases between the germline ends. The receptor was derived from a human donor in a cohort sampled during active COVID-19. The sample was peripheral blood. The genes are TRBV28 and TRBJ1-1, with D perhaps TRBD1 (6 bases). CDR3 amino acids: CASVPTQGLEVTEAFF. The CDR3 DNA is TGTGCCAGTGTACCAACTCAGGGGTTGGAGGTCACTGAAGCTTTCTTT.